The 31 T cell receptor beta chains presented below share a single source sample, sequenced in a study of cytotoxic CD8 clonotypes in ibrutinib-treated CLL (dated by TCRdb to the early 2020s). Library prep was done by the immunoSEQ multiplex PCR assay. TCRdb provides this immuneACCESS table in a form limited to in-frame rearrangements. Some clones are lacking; in checked studies, under half of them reflect an unresolved V gene, and why the rest are absent is not known. The sample records fewer than 55,000 clones, about three fifths of which are singletons. The ten largest make up around 30% of the sample. Reading the label with the study, this specimen's time point is: around 25 months on ibrutinib. This specimen was PBMCs, taken after 24 months of ibrutinib treatment. Every receptor here comes from a human donor with chronic lymphocytic leukemia.

The rearrangement links TRBV19 to TRBJ2-2; 10 nucleotides agree with TRBD1. V was clipped by 5 bases and J by 5 bases; unmatched bases: 5. CDR1 LNHDA and CDR2 SQIVND come from the germline V gene (reference sequence). The CDR3 sequence is 15 residues long. Written as DNA, the CDR3 is TGTGCCAGTAGTTGGGGGACAGGGGTGACCGGGGAGCTGTTTTTT. Translated, it gives CASSWGTGVTGELFF.

V usage is TRBV5-6 and J usage is TRBJ2-1; D is uncertain. This CDR3 contains 14 residues. Germline V gives CDR1 SGHDT, CDR2 YYEEEE. The V end was cut by 2 bases, the J end by 6 bases, with 12 bases between. Here the CDR3 reads CASSFSPTRNEQFF. CDR3 nucleotides: TGTGCCAGCAGCTTTTCTCCAACCCGCAATGAGCAGTTCTTC. Full variable domain (rest looked up from reference TRBV5-6 and TRBJ2-1): DAGVTQSPTHLIKTRGQQVTLRCSPKSGHDTVSWYQQALGQGPQFIFQYYEEEERQRGNFPDRFSGHQFPNYSSELNVNALLLGDSALYLCASSFSPTRNEQFFGPGTRLTVL.

This rearrangement joins TRBV5-4 to TRBJ1-1, with TRBD1 matching 12 bases. CDR3 length equals 16 residues. V lost 3 bases to trimming and J lost 1 base; unmatched junction nucleotides: 4. Germline values: CDR1 SGHNT, CDR2 YYREEE (reference sequence). The DNA for the CDR3 is TGTGCCAGCAGCTGGGGACAGGGGGCGGGGAACACTGAAGCTTTCTTT. It yields the protein CASSWGQGAGNTEAFF.

The chain is built from TRBV6-6 and TRBJ2-7; unclear D gene. Germline CDR1 is MNHNY and CDR2 is SVGAGI (reference sequence). The CDR3 has 15 amino acids. The germline V and J ends were trimmed by 2 bases and 0 bases, with 11 bases remaining between them. The CDR3 region has the DNA TGTGCCAGCAGTTACAGGCCTAGTCCCTCCTACGAGCAGTACTTC. This gives the protein CASSYRPSPSYEQYF.

The genes are TRBV15 and TRBJ2-7; 9 bases align to TRBD1. Trimming cost V 5 bases and J 3 bases; bases outside gene matches: 8. The CDR3 covers 15 residues. Germline values: CDR1 LNHNV, CDR2 YYDKDF (reference sequence). The CDR3, as DNA: TGTGCCACCAGCGGCCGGGACAGGGCAAACTACGAGCAGTACTTC. Protein: CATSGRDRANYEQYF.

The rearrangement links TRBV27 to TRBJ1-6, with unresolved D. Trimming took off 3 bases at V and 11 bases at J, with 8 bases between the two ends. CDR1 is MNHEY, CDR2 SMNVEV, per germline (reference sequence). The CDR3 runs to 12 residues. CDR3 in amino acids: CASSFVGAPLHF. The DNA of the CDR3 is TGTGCCAGCAGTTTTGTGGGAGCACCCCTCCACTTT.

This clone came up many times. J is TRBJ1-1 and V is TRBV29-1; D might be TRBD1 (5 bases). The CDR3 is 10 amino acids. Deletions cut 7 bases from V and 8 bases from J, with 11 bases between. Germline V gene lookup returns CDR1 SQVTM and CDR2 ANQGSEA. This chain's CDR3 is CSARQTEAFF. In DNA, the CDR3 is TGCAGCGCCAGACAGACGGAAGCTTTCTTT.

The V and J genes are TRBV7-9 and TRBJ2-7, with TRBD1 as a possible D gene (6 bases). V dropped 5 bases and J dropped 5 bases, with 16 bases sitting between them. This CDR3 contains 14 residues. Germline V gene data show CDR1 as SEHNR and CDR2 as FQNEAQ (reference sequence). CDR3 residues: CASSHRQAHHEQYF. The CDR3 DNA follows: TGTGCCAGCAGCCACCGACAGGCCCACCACGAGCAGTACTTC.

This clone occurred a few times. The chain carries TRBV5-1 and TRBJ1-1; D possibly corresponds to TRBD1 (5 bases). CDR3 length: 16 amino acids. Germline V gene sequence: CDR1 SGHRS, CDR2 YFSETQ. With 4 bases removed from V and 5 bases from J, the gap between germline ends came to 21 bases. The CDR3 sequence is CASSGQSGRRDTEAFF. The CDR3, as DNA: TGCGCCAGCAGCGGCCAATCCGGACGCAGGGATACTGAAGCTTTCTTT.

The J gene is TRBJ2-7, the V gene TRBV5-1, with TRBD2 matching 9 bases. The CDR3 sequence is 14 residues long. Trimming cost V 0 bases and J 5 bases; bases outside gene matches: 3. Germline-derived CDR1 and CDR2 are SGHRS and YFSETQ. The CDR3 loop is CASSLDLAGNEQYF. The CDR3 region has the DNA TGCGCCAGCAGCTTGGACCTAGCGGGGAACGAGCAGTACTTC.

The chain joins TRBV9 to TRBJ1-3; TRBD1 matches 7 bases. The J segment lost 2 bases and the V segment lost 6 bases, leaving 5 bases of the junction unmatched. CDR3 size: 14 residues. Germline V gives CDR1 SGDLS, CDR2 YYNGEE. CDR3: CASTQGGTGNTIYF. CDR3 bases: TGTGCCAGCACCCAGGGGGGGACTGGAAACACCATATATTTT.

This clone was counted a few times. This chain joins TRBV2 and TRBJ1-2; 8 positions match TRBD1. J was trimmed by 4 bases and V by 9 bases; bases with no gene match: 10. This CDR3 comprises 14 residues. Germline V CDR1 and CDR2: SNHLY, FYNNEI. Here the CDR3 reads CAREKQGGIYGYTF. The CDR3 DNA sequence: TGTGCCAGAGAGAAACAGGGGGGGATCTATGGCTACACCTTC.

The chain recombines TRBV9 with TRBJ2-2, with 10 bases fitting TRBD2. This CDR3 has 17 residues. CDR1 is SGDLS, CDR2 YYNGEE, per germline. J gave up 5 bases and V 0 bases, and 7 bases lay outside the gene matches. CDR3 in DNA: TGTGCCAGCAGCGTAGGCGAAGCGGGGGGGCGAACCGGGGAGCTGTTTTTT. Translating gives CASSVGEAGGRTGELFF. The entire variable domain, with the rest obtained from reference TRBV9 and TRBJ2-2, is as follows: DSGVTQTPKHLITATGQRVTLRCSPRSGDLSVYWYQQSLDQGLQFLIQYYNGEERAKGNILERFSAQQFPDLHSELNLSSLELGDSALYFCASSVGEAGGRTGELFFGEGSRLTVL.

The chain combines TRBV19 with TRBJ2-7; 8 positions match TRBD1. Germline V gene lookup returns CDR1 LNHDA and CDR2 SQIVND (reference sequence). The length of the CDR3 is 15 residues. V was clipped by 3 bases and J by 0 bases; unmatched bases: 4. DNA of the CDR3: TGTGCCAGTAGTATCAGACAGGGGAGCTCCTACGAGCAGTACTTC. Its protein product is CASSIRQGSSYEQYF.

Of note for this clone: The sample has other DNA sequences that encode this CDR3 too. The genes are TRBV5-4 and TRBJ2-3; TRBD1 might be the D (5 bases). V was shortened by 0 bases and J by 3 bases, with 11 bases between the two germline ends. This CDR3 comprises 15 residues. CDR1 and CDR2 from the germline V gene are SGHNT and YYREEE (reference sequence). CDR3 in DNA: TGTGCCAGCAGCTTGGGGTTGACAGATACAGATACGCAGTATTTT. It translates to CASSLGLTDTDTQYF.

This chain links TRBV6-5 with TRBJ1-2; D uncertain. The CDR3 extends over 13 amino acids. Germline CDR1 and CDR2: MNHEY and SVGAGI. Trimming removed 3 bases from V and 5 bases from J, with 10 bases in between. The CDR3 DNA reads TGTGCCAGCAGTTATTCCGTGAATTATGGCTACACCTTC. Translation gives CASSYSVNYGYTF.

V gene TRBV4-2 combines with J gene TRBJ2-7, with D possibly matching TRBD2 (6 bases). The CDR3 totals 14 residues. CDR1 is LGHNA, CDR2 YNFKEQ, per germline. V gave up 1 base and J gave up 4 bases, with 11 bases separating them. The CDR3 DNA is TGTGCCAGCAGCCAAGTGGAGGGCTCTTACGAGCAGTACTTC. Its protein product is CASSQVEGSYEQYF.

Of note for this clone: This may stem from a read error, because a much larger clone lies one nucleotide away. The gene calls are TRBV6-1 and TRBJ2-3, with D perhaps TRBD1 or TRBD2 (5 bases each). Trimming cost V 4 bases and J 3 bases, with 14 bases left between them. CDR3 size: 15 residues. Germline V CDR1 and CDR2: MNHNS, SASEGT. Here the CDR3 DNA reads TGTGCCAGCAGTGTAGTTCGGGACCCTACAGATACGCAGTATTTT. Translating gives CASSVVRDPTDTQYF.

This chain connects TRBV5-1 to TRBJ1-1; 8 bases line up with TRBD1. J gave up 6 bases and V 4 bases, and 5 bases lay outside the gene matches. The CDR3 is 13 amino acids. Germline V lookup: CDR1 SGHRS, CDR2 YFSETQ. In DNA form, the CDR3 reads TGCGCCAGCAGCGCAGACAGGGGTGCTGAAGCTTTCTTT. It codes for CASSADRGAEAFF.

V usage is TRBV7-8 and J usage is TRBJ2-5, with 8 bases aligning to TRBD2. This CDR3 is 16 amino acids long. Germline trimming cut 5 bases from V and 5 bases from J; bases unmatched to any gene: 13. From germline, CDR1 is SGHVS and CDR2 FQNEAQ. CDR3: CASSPDSRTSWETQYF. The CDR3 bases are TGTGCCAGCAGCCCCGATTCCCGGACTAGCTGGGAGACCCAGTACTTC.

The J gene is TRBJ2-1, the V gene TRBV11-2; 7 positions agree with TRBD2. Per the germline V gene, CDR1 is SGHAT and CDR2 is FQNNGV. After removal of 1 base from V and 4 bases from J, the junction contained 4 bases not matched to a gene. The CDR3 sequence is 15 residues long. This CDR3 reads CASSLVAGVYNEQFF. CDR3 in DNA: TGTGCCAGCAGCTTAGTAGCGGGTGTTTACAATGAGCAGTTCTTC.

The genes are TRBV14 and TRBJ2-4, with D perhaps TRBD2 (5 bases). The CDR3 spans 16 residues. V was pared by 2 bases and J by 3 bases, with 14 bases between. Germline V gene sequence: CDR1 SGHDN, CDR2 FVKESK. The CDR3 loop is CASSQLQSGDKNIQYF. For the CDR3, the DNA is TGTGCCAGCAGCCAACTTCAATCCGGGGACAAAAACATTCAGTACTTC.

This chain links TRBV5-1 with TRBJ2-2; D might be TRBD2 (6 bases). The length of the CDR3 is 14 residues. CDR1 is SGHRS, CDR2 YFSETQ, per germline. Trimming shortened V by 0 bases and J by 7 bases, and 10 bases separated the two germline ends. This CDR3 reads CASSLAGTDGELFF. The CDR3 coding sequence is TGCGCCAGCAGCTTGGCAGGGACTGACGGGGAGCTGTTTTTT.

Ten or more counts support this clone. The chain has TRBV2 and TRBJ2-1; D tentatively fits TRBD1 or TRBD2 (5 bases each). The germline V and J ends were trimmed by 1 base and 6 bases, with 7 bases remaining between them. There are 13 residues in the CDR3. CDR1 is SNHLY, CDR2 FYNNEI, per germline. The chain's CDR3 is CASSEVGGNEQFF. Written as DNA, the CDR3 is TGTGCCAGCAGTGAAGTTGGGGGCAATGAGCAGTTCTTC.

This rearrangement joins TRBV19 to TRBJ2-5; TRBD2 aligns across 7 bases. The DNA end favors TRBJ2-7, so the J call may be wrong. CDR3 size: 12 residues. Germline values: CDR1 LNHDA, CDR2 SQIVND (reference sequence). Written as DNA, the CDR3 is TGTGCCAGTAGTAGCGGGGGCTACGAGCAGTACTTC. Translating it yields CASSSGGYEQYF.

V and J are TRBV5-5 and TRBJ1-1, with 7 bases aligning to TRBD1. The CDR3 extends over 14 amino acids. Germline lookup yields CDR1 SGHKS and CDR2 YYEKEE (reference sequence). V gave up 4 bases and J gave up 1 base; unmatched junction bases: 4. In DNA, the CDR3 is TGTGCCAGCAGCCAGGACAGGCCGAACACTGAAGCTTTCTTT. It is translated as CASSQDRPNTEAFF. Filled out from reference TRBV5-5 and TRBJ1-1, the complete variable domain reads DAGVTQSPTHLIKTRGQQVTLRCSPISGHKSVSWYQQVLGQGPQFIFQYYEKEERGRGNFPDRFSARQFPNYSSELNVNALLLGDSALYLCASSQDRPNTEAFFGQGTRLTVV.

The rearrangement links TRBV2 to TRBJ2-1; TRBD2 matches at 10 bases. Trimming at V came to 4 bases and at J to 1 base, leaving 22 bases not matched to a gene. Germline loops: CDR1 SNHLY, CDR2 FYNNEI. The CDR3 totals 22 residues. The CDR3 sequence is CASSGDWGRLAGALSSYNEQFF. In DNA form, the CDR3 reads TGTGCCAGCAGTGGTGATTGGGGTAGGCTAGCGGGGGCCCTCTCATCCTACAATGAGCAGTTCTTC.

The rearrangement joins TRBV27 to TRBJ2-1; TRBD1 matches 10 bases. V shed 7 bases, J shed 6 bases, and the junction held 6 bases outside the gene matches. Germline V gene lookup returns CDR1 MNHEY and CDR2 SMNVEV (reference sequence). This CDR3 contains 14 residues. The CDR3 DNA sequence: TGTGCCAGCAAGCTCCGGGACAGGGGCAATGAGCAGTTCTTC. This gives the protein CASKLRDRGNEQFF.

This clone occurred a few times. The chain combines TRBV10-3 with TRBJ1-1; the D gene is possibly TRBD1 (5 bases). V was cut by 2 bases and J by 1 base, with 20 bases left in between. The CDR3 covers 18 residues. Germline CDR1 ENHRY, CDR2 SYGVKD. The CDR3 loop reads CAISETWGVQAQNTEAFF. The CDR3, as DNA: TGTGCCATCAGTGAGACCTGGGGGGTACAGGCGCAGAACACTGAAGCTTTCTTT.

V and J are TRBV5-1 and TRBJ1-4; D gene unclear. CDR3 length equals 16 residues. CDR1 and CDR2 from the germline V gene are SGHRS and YFSETQ. V was shortened by 3 bases and J by 7 bases, with 19 bases between the two germline ends. The DNA of the CDR3 is TGCGCCAGCAGCTCAGGCGCCTCGGCAGGCCCTGAAAAACTGTTTTTT. Its protein product is CASSSGASAGPEKLFF.

This clone appeared a few times. This rearrangement joins TRBV6-4 to TRBJ1-5, with D hard to call. Deletions cut 2 bases from V and 3 bases from J, with 5 bases between. CDR1 is MRHNA, CDR2 SNTAGT, per germline. This CDR3 comprises 13 residues. Here the CDR3 DNA reads TGTGCCAGCAGTGACAACCCCAATCAGCCCCAGCATTTT. It encodes CASSDNPNQPQHF.